One sample yielded the 15 T cell receptor beta chains listed below, sequenced in a study of cytomegalovirus exposure and HLA in healthy donors. The primer mix had 60 Vbeta and 13 Jbeta primers. The table came from immunoSEQ multiplex PCR; TCRdb's copy has only in-frame clones and leaves some out. The table records about 180,000 clones, about 68% of them present only once. Material for sequencing was PBMCs. The receptors derive from a female donor in good health and CMV-seronegative.

In the case of this clone: The junction shows a germline mismatch at one end, possibly a read error. The gene calls are TRBV7-9 and TRBJ2-6, with D possibly matching TRBD2 (5 bases). The germline CDR1 and CDR2 sequences are SEHNR and FQNEAQ (reference sequence). The CDR3 extends over 16 amino acids. CDR3 protein: CSSSGTIRSGANVLTF. For the CDR3, the DNA is TGTTCCAGCAGCGGAACTATCCGCTCTGGGGCCAACGTCCTGACTTTC.

The V call is TRBV19, the J call TRBJ1-5; TRBD1 matches 9 bases. The junction had 9 bases not matched to a gene; V was cut back by 6 bases and J by 6 bases. The CDR3 runs to 15 residues. From germline, CDR1 is LNHDA and CDR2 SQIVND (reference sequence). The CDR3: CASRRTGEGTQPQHF. CDR3 DNA: TGTGCCAGTAGGAGGACAGGGGAGGGGACTCAGCCCCAGCATTTT.

This chain joins TRBV5-1 and TRBJ1-1, with 7 bases lining up with TRBD1. The CDR3 runs 13 residues. The V and J ends lost 4 bases and 11 bases, in that order; junction bases with no gene match: 11. CDR1 is SGHRS, CDR2 YFSETQ, per germline. This CDR3 is CASSTTGTQMAFF. CDR3 nucleotide sequence: TGCGCCAGCAGCACGACAGGGACCCAAATGGCTTTCTTT.

The V call is TRBV29-1, the J call TRBJ2-2; 8 bases are a match to TRBD1. The germline V gene encodes CDR1 SQVTM and CDR2 ANQGSEA. This CDR3 is 13 amino acids long. With 7 bases clipped from V and 3 bases from J, the junction kept 4 bases outside the gene matches. The CDR3 DNA is TGCAGCGCGGACAGGGAACACACCGGGGAGCTGTTTTTT. It encodes CSADREHTGELFF.

The chain has TRBV13 and TRBJ2-5, with a tentative D call TRBD2 (5 bases). V lost 6 bases, J lost 7 bases, and 9 bases lay in between. The CDR3 has 11 residues. The germline V gene encodes CDR1 PRHDT and CDR2 FYEKMQ (reference sequence). The CDR3 nucleotides are TGTGCCAGCAGTTGGAGCGGGACCCAGTACTTC. It translates to CASSWSGTQYF.

The chain is built from TRBV28 and TRBJ2-4, with 7 bases aligning to TRBD1. The J segment lost 0 bases and the V segment lost 10 bases, leaving 21 bases of the junction unmatched. The CDR3 is made up of 19 amino acids. Per germline, CDR1 MDHEN and CDR2 SYDVKM. The CDR3 nucleotides read TGTGCCACCGGTCGCGACAGGGAGCAACCCGCCCTAGCCAAAAACATTCAGTACTTC. This gives the protein CATGRDREQPALAKNIQYF.

V usage is TRBV6-1 and J usage is TRBJ2-7; unclear D gene. The V and J ends lost 2 bases and 2 bases respectively, with 7 bases between them. The germline V gene encodes CDR1 MNHNS and CDR2 SASEGT. The CDR3 totals 13 residues. The DNA for the CDR3 is TGTGCCAGCAGTGAACCCCGTACCTACGAGCAGTACTTC. Encoded protein: CASSEPRTYEQYF.

The chain combines TRBV5-1 with TRBJ2-1, with TRBD2 matching over 7 bases. V shed 2 bases and J 3 bases; nucleotides not matched to a gene: 5. Germline CDR1 reads SGHRS; CDR2 reads YFSETQ. The CDR3 is 15 amino acids. The CDR3 DNA is TGCGCCAGCAGCTTACGGGACTATTTCTACAATGAGCAGTTCTTC. Its translation: CASSLRDYFYNEQFF.

The chain joins TRBV5-1 to TRBJ1-4; D uncertain. CDR3 length: 14 residues. CDR1 and CDR2 from the germline V gene are SGHRS and YFSETQ. The V end lost 2 bases, the J end lost 4 bases, and 9 bases lay between the germline ends. The CDR3 sequence: CASSFNTFNEKLFF. The CDR3 coding sequence is TGCGCCAGCAGCTTCAACACCTTTAATGAAAAACTGTTTTTT. Filled out from reference TRBV5-1 and TRBJ1-4, the complete variable domain reads KAGVTQTPRYLIKTRGQQVTLSCSPISGHRSVSWYQQTPGQGLQFLFEYFSETQRNKGNFPGRFSGRQFSNSRSEMNVSTLELGDSALYLCASSFNTFNEKLFFGSGTQLSVL.

The V and J genes are TRBV6-1 and TRBJ1-1; no definite D call. The V end was cut by 0 bases, the J end by 11 bases, with 13 bases between. Germline V CDR1 and CDR2: MNHNS, SASEGT. The CDR3 covers 13 residues. CDR3 loop: CASSEALRLSAFF. The CDR3 nucleotides read TGTGCCAGCAGTGAAGCTTTGAGGCTCTCGGCTTTCTTT.

This clone was recorded a few times. CDR3 sequence (DNA): TGTGCCAGTAGTATAGGGCTACTTCTAGTGGTCACCGGGGAGCTGTTTTTT. Its protein product is CASSIGLLLVVTGELFF. This chain uses TRBV19 with TRBJ2-2; D uncertain. V lost 1 base to trimming and J lost 4 bases, with 16 bases between them. The CDR3 runs to 17 residues. Germline CDR1 is LNHDA and CDR2 is SQIVND (reference sequence).

The chain is built from TRBV4-1 and TRBJ2-1; D gene uncertain. Trimming left V 1 base short and J 10 bases short, with 8 bases between. This CDR3 is 12 amino acids long. The germline CDR1 and CDR2 sequences are MGHRA and YSYEKL. The CDR3 DNA reads TGCGCCAGCAGCCAAGGCGACACCGAGCAGTTCTTC. Translated: CASSQGDTEQFF.

The chain is built from TRBV9 and TRBJ1-4, with 9 bases aligning to TRBD1. Germline V gene lookup returns CDR1 SGDLS and CDR2 YYNGEE. With 4 bases clipped from V and 7 bases from J, the junction kept 8 bases outside the gene matches. The length of the CDR3 is 15 residues. CDR3 residues: CASSPGDRVGEKLFF. The CDR3 DNA reads as TGTGCCAGCAGCCCCGGGGACAGGGTCGGTGAAAAACTGTTTTTT.

This chain links TRBV7-5 with TRBJ1-1; the table's D call TRBD1 went unverified against the DNA. TRBV7-5 is marked as a pseudogene. CDR3 length: 14 residues. CDR3 amino acids: CARSLADRNTEAFF. CDR3 DNA: TGTGCCAGAAGCTTAGCGGACAGGAACACTGAAGCTTTCTTT.

This clone was detected only a few times. The V gene is TRBV27, the J gene TRBJ1-4; D uncertain. The V gene lost 3 bases and the J gene lost 3 bases, with 5 bases spanning the gap. This CDR3 spans 13 amino acids. Germline V gene lookup returns CDR1 MNHEY and CDR2 SMNVEV (reference sequence). In DNA, the CDR3 is TGTGCCAGCAGTTTGAGGCCTAATGAAAAACTGTTTTTT. It encodes CASSLRPNEKLFF. Using reference TRBV27 and TRBJ1-4 for the parts outside the CDR3, the full variable domain is EAQVTQNPRYLITVTGKKLTVTCSQNMNHEYMSWYRQDPGLGLRQIYYSMNVEVTDKGDVPEGYKVSRKEKRNFPLILESPSPNQTSLYFCASSLRPNEKLFFGSGTQLSVL.